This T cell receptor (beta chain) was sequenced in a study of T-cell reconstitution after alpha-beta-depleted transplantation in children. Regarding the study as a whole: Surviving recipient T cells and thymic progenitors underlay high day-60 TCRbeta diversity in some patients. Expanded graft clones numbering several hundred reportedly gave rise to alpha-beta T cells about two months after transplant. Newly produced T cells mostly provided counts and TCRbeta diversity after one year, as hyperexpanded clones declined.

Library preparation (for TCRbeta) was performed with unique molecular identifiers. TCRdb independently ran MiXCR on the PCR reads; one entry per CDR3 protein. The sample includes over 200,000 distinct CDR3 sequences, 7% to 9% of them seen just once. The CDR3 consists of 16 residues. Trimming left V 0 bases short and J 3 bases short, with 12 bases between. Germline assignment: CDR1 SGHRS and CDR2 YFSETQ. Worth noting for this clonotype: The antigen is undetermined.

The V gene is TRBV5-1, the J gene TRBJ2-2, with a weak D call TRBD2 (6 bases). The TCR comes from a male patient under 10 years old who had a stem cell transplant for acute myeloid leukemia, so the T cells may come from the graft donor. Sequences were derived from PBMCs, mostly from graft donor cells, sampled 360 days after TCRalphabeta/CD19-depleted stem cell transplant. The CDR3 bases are TGCGCCAGCAGCTTGGACGGGGGAAGCTACACCGGGGAGCTGTTTTTT. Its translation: CASSLDGGSYTGELFF.